The source of this T cell receptor (beta chain) is a study of T cells in women clearing cervical HPV infection. Study information: Blood came at first lesion visit for cases, post-clearance for controls. Study-level findings and limits: CIN3+ cases had significantly higher TCR repertoire richness than controls, but evenness did not differ.

This table comes from immunoSEQ multiplex PCR, and its TCRdb copy is limited to in-frame clones, with some not included. The sample spans around 19,000 clones; the ten largest clones claim around 5.2%. Of note for this clone: Its antigen is unknown.

The receptor was derived from a woman aged 18-70 years with a cervical HPV16 infection that either progressed to CIN3+ or cleared (not recorded which). Sequencing was done on a sample of blood buffy coat.

Partial CDR3 DNA: TGTGCCAGCACCTTACAAAACACCGGGGAG. This gives the protein CASTLQNTGE. The whole CDR3 protein is CASTLQNTGELFF. The chain carries TRBV2 and TRBJ2-2; D unclear. Sequencing ends 3 residues short of the CDR3 end; the germline J gene provides the rest. The CDR3 is 13 residues long. Trimming cost V 7 bases and J 2 bases, with 8 bases left between them. Germline assignment: CDR1 SNHLY and CDR2 FYNNEI. Full variable domain (rest looked up from reference TRBV2 and TRBJ2-2): EPEVTQTPSHQVTQMGQEVILRCVPISNHLYFYWYRQILGQKVEFLVSFYNNEISEKSEIFDDQFSVERPDGSNFTLKIRSTKLEDSAMYFCASTLQNTGELFFGEGSRLTVL.